The 24 T cell receptor beta chains reported below all come from one sample, sequenced in a study of blood T cell repertoires in COVID-19. TCRdb keeps only in-frame clones here, not all; method: immunoSEQ multiplex PCR. Here the sample spans around 260,000 clones, 65% to 85% being singletons. The sequenced sample consisted of peripheral blood. The receptors come from a person aged 65-85 years with COVID-19, enrolled during active disease.

The chain couples TRBV3-1 (or the pseudogene TRBV3-2) to TRBJ1-1; D gene uncertain. CDR3 length: 16 amino acids. The V and J ends lost 0 bases and 1 base respectively, with 12 bases between them. Germline V gene data show CDR1 as LGHDT and CDR2 as YNNKEL (reference sequence). CDR3 in DNA: TGTGCCAGCAGCCAAGATGCCCGACACTCGAACACTGAAGCTTTCTTT. This translates into CASSQDARHSNTEAFF.

CDR3 sequence (DNA): TGCAGCGTCCACAGGGGGCGTAACTATGGCTACACCTTC. Translating gives CSVHRGRNYGYTF. The J gene is TRBJ1-2, the V gene TRBV29-1; 9 bases agree with TRBD1. The length of the CDR3 is 13 residues. CDR1 and CDR2 from the germline V gene are SQVTM and ANQGSEA. V lost 6 bases, J lost 1 base, and 3 bases stayed unmatched.

The rearrangement links TRBV28 to TRBJ2-7; TRBD2 agrees at 13 bases. CDR3 size: 18 residues. Germline assignment: CDR1 MDHEN and CDR2 SYDVKM. The J segment lost 4 bases and the V segment lost 5 bases, leaving 14 bases of the junction unmatched. CDR3 region: CASSTLQARTSGSYEQYF. CDR3 in DNA: TGTGCCAGCAGTACCCTTCAAGCTCGGACTAGCGGGAGTTACGAGCAGTACTTC.

V gene TRBV6-6 combines with J gene TRBJ2-7; 10 positions match TRBD1. CDR1 is MNHNY, CDR2 SVGAGI, per germline (reference sequence). The CDR3 is 15 residues long. V was pared by 5 bases and J by 4 bases, with 8 bases of the junction left unmatched. The CDR3 DNA follows: TGTGCCAGCAGTGGCCGGGACAGGGGTTCTTACGAGCAGTACTTC. It encodes CASSGRDRGSYEQYF.

The chain has TRBV5-1 and TRBJ2-7; a possible D gene is TRBD1 (6 bases). Germline V gene sequence: CDR1 SGHRS, CDR2 YFSETQ. CDR3 length equals 15 residues. V was shortened by 1 base and J by 3 bases, with 14 bases between the two germline ends. The CDR3 sequence: CASSLRLGQRYEQYF. The CDR3 DNA reads TGCGCCAGCAGCTTGCGCTTAGGACAGCGCTACGAGCAGTACTTC.

The V gene is TRBV28, the J gene TRBJ2-7; 14 bases match TRBD2. Trimming cost V 6 bases and J 2 bases; bases outside gene matches: 18. The CDR3 totals 20 residues. Germline CDR1 reads MDHEN; CDR2 reads SYDVKM. This CDR3 reads CASSSGATGTSGSSPYEQYF. CDR3 coding DNA: TGTGCCAGCAGCTCTGGGGCTACCGGGACTAGCGGGAGTAGTCCCTACGAGCAGTACTTC.

The chain links TRBV30 to TRBJ1-5; D might be TRBD1 (6 bases). This CDR3 has 14 residues. CDR1 GTSNPN and CDR2 SVGIG come from the germline V gene (reference sequence). V was clipped by 1 base and J by 4 bases, with 11 bases between them. The CDR3 coding sequence is TGTGCCTGGAGTGGAGGGGGTGGTAATCAGCCCCAGCATTTT. Translation: CAWSGGGGNQPQHF.

The chain combines TRBV13 with TRBJ1-2, with D possibly TRBD1 on 5 matching bases. Germline CDR1 reads PRHDT; CDR2 reads FYEKMQ (reference sequence). The CDR3 is 14 residues long. V gave up 0 bases and J gave up 5 bases, with 10 bases separating them. CDR3 protein: CASSLGTDSYGYTF. CDR3 nucleotides: TGTGCCAGCAGCTTAGGGACAGACTCATATGGCTACACCTTC.

The chain is built from TRBV19 and TRBJ2-7, with D possibly TRBD2 on 5 matching bases. Trimming took off 3 bases at V and 3 bases at J, with 12 bases between the two ends. The CDR3 has 14 amino acids. Germline CDR1 is LNHDA and CDR2 is SQIVND (reference sequence). In nucleotides, the CDR3 is TGTGCCAGTAGTATGGCCCGGGGTAGCTACGAGCAGTACTTC. It is translated as CASSMARGSYEQYF.

This clone was counted once. The gene calls are TRBV9 and TRBJ2-1; 10 bases agree with TRBD1. The germline CDR1 and CDR2 sequences are SGDLS and YYNGEE. J lost 9 bases, V lost 4 bases, and 10 bases had no gene match. This CDR3 is built from 15 residues. CDR3: CASSPRQGAAGEQFF. The CDR3 DNA follows: TGTGCCAGCAGCCCCAGACAGGGGGCTGCAGGTGAGCAGTTCTTC.

The count of this clone is one. This chain uses TRBV4-1 with TRBJ2-7; perhaps TRBD2 as D (9 bases). The CDR3 totals 17 residues. CDR1 and CDR2 from the germline V gene are MGHRA and YSYEKL. Trimming removed 2 bases at V and 4 bases at J, with 21 bases between. As DNA, the CDR3 is TGCGCCAGCAGCCAAAGCGGGGGGCAGGGGGCATTGTACGAGCAGTACTTC. Its translation: CASSQSGGQGALYEQYF.

The chain joins TRBV9 to TRBJ2-7, with D possibly being TRBD1 (6 bases). CDR1 is SGDLS and CDR2 is YYNGEE in the germline V gene. The CDR3 loop spans 14 amino acids. The V end lost 4 bases, the J end lost 6 bases, and 17 bases lay between the germline ends. The CDR3 coding sequence is TGTGCCAGCAGCCTCTCTCAGGGGATGGGCGAGCAGTACTTC. Its protein product is CASSLSQGMGEQYF.

J is TRBJ2-5 and V is TRBV18; TRBD2 matches 7 bases. This CDR3 has 13 residues. V lost 3 bases and J lost 3; bases outside the gene matches: 1. The germline CDR1 and CDR2 sequences are KGHSH and LQKENI. CDR3 residues: CASSPGGEETQYF. The CDR3 bases are TGTGCCAGCTCACCTGGGGGGGAAGAGACCCAGTACTTC.

This chain joins TRBV5-1 and TRBJ1-4; no reliable D call. The ends were cut back, 4 bases at V and 4 bases at J, with 11 bases in the middle. CDR1 is SGHRS, CDR2 YFSETQ, per germline. The CDR3 has 14 residues. The chain's CDR3 is CASSPAGNNEKLFF. The DNA of the CDR3 is TGCGCCAGCAGCCCGGCAGGAAATAATGAAAAACTGTTTTTT. Variable domain in full (rest from reference TRBV5-1 and TRBJ1-4): KAGVTQTPRYLIKTRGQQVTLSCSPISGHRSVSWYQQTPGQGLQFLFEYFSETQRNKGNFPGRFSGRQFSNSRSEMNVSTLELGDSALYLCASSPAGNNEKLFFGSGTQLSVL.

V usage is TRBV12-3 or TRBV12-4 and J usage is TRBJ1-5; tentative D call: TRBD1 (6 bases). This CDR3 spans 13 amino acids. The ends were cut back, 6 bases at V and 2 bases at J, with 8 bases in the middle. CDR3 region: CASRRTGNQPQHF. The CDR3 DNA reads TGTGCCAGCAGGAGGACAGGCAATCAGCCCCAGCATTTT.

V usage is TRBV10-3 and J usage is TRBJ1-2; possibly TRBD1 for D (5 bases). The CDR3 has 14 residues. V gave up 5 bases and J gave up 8 bases, with 18 bases separating them. CDR1 and CDR2 from the germline V gene are ENHRY and SYGVKD. The CDR3 DNA is TGTGCCATCAGTAGTAGGGTGGCAGGGTACGGCTACACCTTC. Translated: CAISSRVAGYGYTF.

The chain has TRBV2 and TRBJ2-5; the match to TRBD1 covers 9 bases. V dropped 7 bases and J dropped 2; count of bases not matched to a gene: 5. Germline V gene lookup returns CDR1 SNHLY and CDR2 FYNNEI. This CDR3 region has 14 residues. CDR3 nucleotide sequence: TGTGCCAGCACAACTGACAGGGGGCAAGAGACCCAGTACTTC. Encoded protein: CASTTDRGQETQYF.

The CDR3 region is CASGLRGNQPQHF. The CDR3 region has the DNA TGTGCCAGCGGCCTCAGGGGCAATCAGCCCCAGCATTTT. The chain is built from TRBV27 and TRBJ1-5; possibly TRBD1 for D (5 bases). V shed 8 bases and J shed 2 bases, with 10 bases lying between them. This CDR3 spans 13 amino acids. CDR1 MNHEY and CDR2 SMNVEV come from the germline V gene (reference sequence).

The CDR3 sequence: CASSYSRDQPQHF. CDR3 coding DNA: TGTGCCAGCAGTTACTCGAGAGATCAGCCCCAGCATTTT. The genes are TRBV6-6 and TRBJ1-5, with unresolved D. The CDR3 runs to 13 residues. The V gene lost 0 bases and the J gene lost 5 bases, with 5 bases spanning the gap. Germline V gene sequence: CDR1 MNHNY, CDR2 SVGAGI (reference sequence).

The genes are TRBV5-5 and TRBJ2-5; the D gene is possibly TRBD2 (7 bases). The ends were cut back, 0 bases at V and 1 base at J, with 16 bases in the middle. This CDR3 spans 17 amino acids. Germline V gives CDR1 SGHKS, CDR2 YYEKEE (reference sequence). This chain's CDR3 is CASSLEGRAGAQETQYF. The CDR3 nucleotides are TGTGCCAGCAGCTTGGAGGGCCGGGCGGGGGCCCAAGAGACCCAGTACTTC.

The chain links TRBV30 to TRBJ1-5; D gene unclear. Germline values: CDR1 GTSNPN, CDR2 SVGIG (reference sequence). Deletions cut 2 bases from V and 3 bases from J, with 5 bases between. The CDR3 consists of 12 residues. Here the CDR3 reads CAWSQDNQPQHF. In nucleotides, the CDR3 is TGTGCCTGGAGTCAGGACAATCAGCCCCAGCATTTT. Looking up the rest from reference TRBV30 and TRBJ1-5 gives the full variable domain: SQTIHQWPATLVQPVGSPLSLECTVEGTSNPNLYWYRQAAGRGLQLLFYSVGIGQISSEVPQNLSASRPQDRQFILSSKKLLLSDSGFYLCAWSQDNQPQHFGDGTRLSIL.

This clone is a singleton in its sample. This chain uses TRBV6-6 with TRBJ1-4; 10 positions agree with TRBD1. The length of the CDR3 is 15 residues. The V segment lost 6 bases and the J segment 7 bases; nucleotides outside the gene matches: 8. Germline assignment: CDR1 MNHNY and CDR2 SVGAGI (reference sequence). The CDR3 is CASSAVDRGLEKLFF. In DNA, the CDR3 is TGTGCCAGCAGCGCCGTAGACAGGGGGCTTGAAAAACTGTTTTTT.

The chain is built from TRBV5-8 and TRBJ2-1; 8 bases match TRBD1. V was clipped by 6 bases and J by 3 bases; unmatched bases: 8. CDR1 SGHTS and CDR2 YDEGEE come from the germline V gene. The CDR3 covers 15 residues. CDR3 sequence: CASTAGGRGYNEQFF. CDR3 DNA: TGTGCCAGCACCGCAGGGGGCAGGGGCTACAATGAGCAGTTCTTC.

The V call is TRBV6-1, the J call TRBJ2-7; D might be TRBD1 (5 bases). The CDR3 is made up of 12 amino acids. Trimming removed 2 bases at V and 4 bases at J, with 6 bases between. The germline V gene encodes CDR1 MNHNS and CDR2 SASEGT. CDR3 sequence reads: CASSEQGYEQYF. The CDR3 nucleotides read TGTGCCAGCAGTGAACAGGGTTACGAGCAGTACTTC.